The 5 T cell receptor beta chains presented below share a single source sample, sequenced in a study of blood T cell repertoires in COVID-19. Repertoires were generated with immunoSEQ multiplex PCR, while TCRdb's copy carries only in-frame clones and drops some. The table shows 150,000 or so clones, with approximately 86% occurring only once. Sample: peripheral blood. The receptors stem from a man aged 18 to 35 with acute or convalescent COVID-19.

CDR3 amino acids: CASSTTGTGGVGELFF. Here the CDR3 DNA reads TGTGCCAGCAGCACCACAGGGACAGGGGGTGTCGGGGAGCTGTTTTTT. The V gene is TRBV27, the J gene TRBJ2-2; 11 bases line up with TRBD1. The CDR3 totals 16 residues. V shed 6 bases, J shed 7 bases, and the junction held 10 bases outside the gene matches. Germline CDR1 is MNHEY and CDR2 is SMNVEV (reference sequence).

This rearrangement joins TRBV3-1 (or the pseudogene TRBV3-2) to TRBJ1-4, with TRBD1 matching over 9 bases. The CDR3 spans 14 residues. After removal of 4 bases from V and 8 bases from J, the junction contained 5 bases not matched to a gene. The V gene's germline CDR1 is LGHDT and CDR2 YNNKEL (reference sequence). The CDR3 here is CASSPRTGEEKLFF. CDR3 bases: TGTGCCAGCAGCCCTCGGACAGGGGAGGAAAAACTGTTTTTT.

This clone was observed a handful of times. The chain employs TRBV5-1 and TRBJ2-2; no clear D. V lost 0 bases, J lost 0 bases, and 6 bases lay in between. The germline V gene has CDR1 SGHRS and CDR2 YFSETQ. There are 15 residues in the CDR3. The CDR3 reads CASSLALANTGELFF. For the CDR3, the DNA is TGCGCCAGCAGCTTGGCCCTCGCGAACACCGGGGAGCTGTTTTTT.

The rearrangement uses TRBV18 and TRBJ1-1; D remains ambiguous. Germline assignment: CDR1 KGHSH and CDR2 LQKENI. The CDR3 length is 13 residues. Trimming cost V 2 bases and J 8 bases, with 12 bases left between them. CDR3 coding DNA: TGTGCCAGCTCACCAGACTTGGATCTCGAAGCTTTCTTT. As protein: CASSPDLDLEAFF.

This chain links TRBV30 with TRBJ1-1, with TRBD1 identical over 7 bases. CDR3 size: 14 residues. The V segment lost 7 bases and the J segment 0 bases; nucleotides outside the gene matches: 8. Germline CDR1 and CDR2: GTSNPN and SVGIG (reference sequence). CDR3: CALRQGRLNTEAFF. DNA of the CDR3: TGTGCCTTGCGACAGGGTAGGTTGAACACTGAAGCTTTCTTT.